These 9 T cell receptor beta chains came from one sample sequenced in a study of cytomegalovirus exposure and HLA in healthy donors. With 60 Vbeta and 13 Jbeta primers, the PCR was carried out. The method was immunoSEQ multiplex PCR; TCRdb's version includes in-frame clones alone and lacks a portion of them. The table shows around 150,000 clones, with around 80% occurring only once. Specimen: PBMCs. Receptors were obtained from a man younger than 45 in good health and CMV-seronegative.

This chain uses TRBV5-1 with TRBJ2-2; perhaps TRBD1 as D (5 bases). Germline V gene lookup returns CDR1 SGHRS and CDR2 YFSETQ. Trimming removed 7 bases at V and 7 bases at J, with 20 bases between. CDR3 length equals 15 residues. CDR3 sequence: CASVGAPSGGGELFF. CDR3 bases: TGCGCCAGCGTTGGGGCACCTTCTGGTGGCGGGGAGCTGTTTTTT. Based on the CDR3 plus reference TRBV5-1 and TRBJ2-2, the full variable domain is KAGVTQTPRYLIKTRGQQVTLSCSPISGHRSVSWYQQTPGQGLQFLFEYFSETQRNKGNFPGRFSGRQFSNSRSEMNVSTLELGDSALYLCASVGAPSGGGELFFGEGSRLTVL.

This clone was recorded only once. The chain employs TRBV5-1 and TRBJ2-3; D remains unclear. Germline assignment: CDR1 SGHRS and CDR2 YFSETQ. V lost 0 bases to trimming and J lost 1 base, with 15 bases between them. This CDR3 is built from 17 residues. The chain's CDR3 is CASSLDEARSGTDTQYF. The DNA of the CDR3 is TGCGCCAGCAGCTTGGACGAGGCTAGGTCGGGCACAGATACGCAGTATTTT.

This clone was picked up a small number of times. At one of its ends the junction is not consistent with the germline gene, which may arise from a read error. This sequence joins TRBV13 and TRBJ1-6, with 8 bases aligning to TRBD1. Germline CDR1 is PRHDT and CDR2 is FYEKMQ (reference sequence). The CDR3 extends over 16 amino acids. The CDR3 sequence: CASSSAGGPPDSPLNF. Written as DNA, the CDR3 is TGTGCCAGCAGCTCCGCAGGGGGCCCCCCTGATTCACCCCTCAACTTT.

The V call is TRBV5-6, the J call TRBJ1-1, with D possibly TRBD1 on 5 matching bases. The CDR3 has 16 residues. Trimming left V 0 bases short and J 1 base short, with 13 bases between. Germline CDR1 and CDR2: SGHDT and YYEEEE. The CDR3 protein is CASSLGAGLGNTEAFF. DNA for the CDR3: TGTGCCAGCAGCTTGGGCGCGGGGCTGGGGAACACTGAAGCTTTCTTT.

The chain is built from TRBV6-1 and TRBJ2-7; a possible D gene is TRBD1 (6 bases). V was clipped by 2 bases and J by 3 bases, with 11 bases between them. CDR1 is MNHNS and CDR2 is SASEGT in the germline V gene. The CDR3 spans 14 residues. CDR3 in amino acids: CASSESTRGYEQYF. The DNA for the CDR3 is TGTGCCAGCAGTGAATCGACCAGGGGCTACGAGCAGTACTTC.

The V and J genes are TRBV4-2 and TRBJ2-3; TRBD2 matches at 10 bases. Germline V gene data show CDR1 as LGHNA and CDR2 as YNFKEQ. The J segment lost 3 bases and the V segment lost 0 bases, leaving 6 bases of the junction unmatched. There are 17 residues in the CDR3. CDR3: CASSQDRASGRTDTQYF. The CDR3, as DNA: TGTGCCAGCAGCCAAGATCGGGCTAGCGGGAGAACAGATACGCAGTATTTT.

The rearrangement uses TRBV21-1 and TRBJ2-7; the table's D gene call, TRBD2, was not cross checked with the DNA. TRBV21-1 is marked as a pseudogene. There are 15 residues in the CDR3. The CDR3 region is CAIRSGGAPSYEQYF. As DNA, the CDR3 is TGTGCCATCCGATCGGGGGGAGCTCCATCCTACGAGCAGTACTTC.

This clone was detected only a few times. The chain links TRBV7-2 to TRBJ2-2; 7 bases agree with TRBD2. This CDR3 is 16 amino acids long. The V segment lost 2 bases and the J segment 0 bases; nucleotides outside the gene matches: 3. Germline V lookup: CDR1 SGHTA, CDR2 FQGNSA. The CDR3 DNA follows: TGTGCCAGCAGCTTATTTGGGGGGGCGAACACCGGGGAGCTGTTTTTT. It specifies CASSLFGGANTGELFF. Variable domain in full (rest from reference TRBV7-2 and TRBJ2-2): GAGVSQSPSNKVTEKGKDVELRCDPISGHTALYWYRQSLGQGLEFLIYFQGNSAPDKSGLPSDRFSAERTGGSVSTLTIQRTQQEDSAVYLCASSLFGGANTGELFFGEGSRLTVL.

J is TRBJ2-7 and V is TRBV28, with a weak D call TRBD1 (6 bases). This CDR3 spans 15 amino acids. Between the trimmed V and J ends, which lost 6 bases and 1 base, there was a span of 16 bases. CDR1 and CDR2 (germline): MDHEN, SYDVKM. The CDR3 loop reads CASRKDDRPSYEQYF. The CDR3 nucleotides are TGTGCCAGCAGAAAAGACGACAGGCCTTCCTACGAGCAGTACTTC.